This TCR beta chain was captured in a study of spatial heterogeneity in lung cancer. About the study: Detected beta-chain sequences consistently exceeded alpha-chain sequences.

Every TCR cDNA molecule bore a unique molecular identifier. TCRdb reprocessed the 5' RACE reads with MiXCR, giving one entry per CDR3 protein. Here the sample spans approximately 43,000 distinct CDR3 sequences, 8% to 11% being singletons. Time point of the sample: blood at routine non-recurrence follow-up after resection. Whole RNA, which was extracted from tumor, nontumor lung tissue or frozen PBMC, was sequenced without any cell sorting. The sequencing used PBMCs, collected at follow-up. The TCR was taken from a female donor with early-stage non-small cell lung cancer.

The CDR3 reads CASSPNTGIYTF. As DNA, the CDR3 is TGTGCCAGCAGCCCAAATACAGGGATCTACACCTTC. The chain recombines TRBV9 with TRBJ1-2; TRBD1 might be the D (6 bases). The V gene's germline CDR1 is SGDLS and CDR2 YYNGEE. The CDR3 covers 12 residues. The ends were cut back, 4 bases at V and 10 bases at J, with 14 bases in the middle.